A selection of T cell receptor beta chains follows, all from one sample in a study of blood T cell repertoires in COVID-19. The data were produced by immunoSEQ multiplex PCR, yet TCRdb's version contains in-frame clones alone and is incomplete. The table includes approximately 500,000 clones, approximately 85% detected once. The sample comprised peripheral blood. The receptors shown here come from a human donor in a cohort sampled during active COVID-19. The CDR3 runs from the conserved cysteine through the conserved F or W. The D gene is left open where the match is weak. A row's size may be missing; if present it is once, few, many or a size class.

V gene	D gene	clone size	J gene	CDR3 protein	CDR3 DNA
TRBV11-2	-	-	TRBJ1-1	CASRYKISALMNTEAFF	TGTGCCAGCCGGTATAAAATATCAGCGCTGATGAACACTGAAGCTTTCTTT
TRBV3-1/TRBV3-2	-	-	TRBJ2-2	CASSQEVIAGELFF	TGTGCCAGCAGCCAAGAAGTCATAGCCGGGGAGCTGTTTTTT
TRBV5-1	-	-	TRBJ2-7	CASSLGLAPSYEQYF	TGCGCCAGCAGCTTGGGGCTAGCGCCTTCCTACGAGCAGTACTTC
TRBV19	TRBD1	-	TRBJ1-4	CASTSLGRGNEKLFF	TGTGCCAGTACGTCTTTAGGCAGGGGGAATGAAAAACTGTTTTTT
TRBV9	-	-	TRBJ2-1	CASSVATGRNEQFF	TGTGCCAGCAGCGTAGCTACTGGCAGGAATGAGCAGTTCTTC
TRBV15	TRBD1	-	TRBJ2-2	CATSRTGDAGTGELFF	TGTGCCACCAGCAGGACAGGGGACGCTGGAACCGGGGAGCTGTTTTTT
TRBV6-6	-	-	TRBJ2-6	CASNPSRGANVLTF	TGTGCCAGCAATCCTTCGAGAGGGGCCAACGTCCTGACTTTC
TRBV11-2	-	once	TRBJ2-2	CASSFDRQNTGELFF	TGTGCCAGCAGCTTCGACCGACAGAACACCGGGGAGCTGTTTTTT
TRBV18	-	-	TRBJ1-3	CASSPGGQNGNTIYF	TGTGCCAGCTCACCGGGGGGGCAGAATGGAAACACCATATATTTT
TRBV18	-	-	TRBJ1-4	CASSAGLQQTNEKLFF	TGTGCCAGCTCAGCGGGCCTACAGCAAACTAATGAAAAACTGTTTTTT
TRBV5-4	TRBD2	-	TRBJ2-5	CASSLGLRLAGNGETQYF	TGTGCCAGCAGCTTGGGCCTCCGGCTAGCGGGGAATGGGGAGACCCAGTACTTC
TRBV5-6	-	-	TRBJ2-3	CASSLGSRWLADTQYF	TGTGCCAGCAGCCTGGGCAGCAGGTGGTTGGCAGATACGCAGTATTTT
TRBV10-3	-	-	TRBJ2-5	CAISTTRGSQETQYF	TGTGCCATCAGTACCACCCGCGGATCCCAAGAGACCCAGTACTTC
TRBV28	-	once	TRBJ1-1	CASSEDVRTRSAFF	TGTGCCAGCAGCGAAGATGTTCGAACACGGAGCGCTTTCTTT